The rows below give T cell receptor beta chains drawn from one sample of a study of early T cells in non-severe SARS-CoV-2 infection. TCRdb called the 5' RACE reads again in MiXCR, with one record for every CDR3 protein. The table includes roughly 66,000 distinct CDR3 sequences, roughly 10% detected once. The specimen sequenced was whole blood. Receptors originate from an adult who was a healthcare worker with PCR-confirmed SARS-CoV-2 infection or an uninfected control (not recorded which). Both conserved end residues are part of each CDR3. A D gene is named only where the DNA matches it firmly. Clone size is given for some rows only: seen once, a few or many times, or a class if the clone is expanded.

TRBV19	NA	TRBJ1-1	NA	TGTGCCAGTAGTGTGACCCAGAACACTGAAGCTTTCTTT	CASSVTQNTEAFF
TRBV20-1	TRBD2	TRBJ2-3	medium-sized	TGCAGTGCTGGGACTAGCGGGATAGGGGGCACAGATACGCAGTATTTT	CSAGTSGIGGTDTQYF
TRBV2	NA	TRBJ1-6	NA	TGTGCCAGCAGTGATAAGTGGTCCTATAATTCACCCCTCCACTTT	CASSDKWSYNSPLHF
TRBV15	TRBD2	TRBJ2-3	few	TGTGCCACCAGCAGAGATAGGGCGGGAGGCACAGATACGCAGTATTTT	CATSRDRAGGTDTQYF
TRBV18	NA	TRBJ2-7	many	TGTGCCAGCTCACCAGTCCGGCCGAACTACGAGCAGTACTTC	CASSPVRPNYEQYF
TRBV4-2	NA	TRBJ2-5	NA	TGTGCCAGCAGCCATCCCGACAGGCGGAGGGCCCAGTACTTC	CASSHPDRRRAQYF
TRBV3-1	TRBD2	TRBJ2-1	few	TGTGCCAGCCAGCGGGGTAACAATGAGCAGTTCTTC	CASQRGNNEQFF
TRBV5-5	NA	TRBJ1-5	many	TGTGCCAGCAGCTTGACTTCAGGGCTCGGTCAGCCCCAGCATTTT	CASSLTSGLGQPQHF
TRBV18	NA	TRBJ2-5	few	TGTGCCAGCTCACCTACGCAGGGCCAAGAGACCCAGTACTTC	CASSPTQGQETQYF
TRBV18	NA	TRBJ2-1	NA	TGTGCCAGCTCACCGCCTGGACAGATAAGCAACAATGAGCAGTTCTTC	CASSPPGQISNNEQFF
TRBV10-3	TRBD2	TRBJ2-1	NA	TGTGCCATCAGTGAGTCCTTCGCTAGCGGAGGGACTAAGACGGGCAATGAGCAGTTCTTC	CAISESFASGGTKTGNEQFF
TRBV29-1	NA	TRBJ2-5	many	TGCAGCGTAGCTAGCGCACAAGAGACCCAGTACTTC	CSVASAQETQYF
TRBV7-9	NA	TRBJ2-7	NA	TGTGCCAGCAGCTTTGAGTGGACAGCCTACGAGCAGTACTTC	CASSFEWTAYEQYF
TRBV4-3	NA	TRBJ2-2	few	TGCGCCAGCAGCCAAGATCTCGGCCAGGGAGAGGGTACCGGGGAGCTGTTTTTT	CASSQDLGQGEGTGELFF
TRBV6-2/TRBV6-3	TRBD2	TRBJ2-7	NA	TGTGCCAGCAGTCCGCCGGGACTAGCGTTCACTCCCTACGAGCAGTACTTC	CASSPPGLAFTPYEQYF
TRBV7-3	NA	TRBJ2-5	few	TGTGCCAGCAGTCGTTCCCCGTCCGCACGGGAGACCCAGTACTTC	CASSRSPSARETQYF
TRBV29-1	TRBD1	TRBJ2-2	NA	TGCAGCGTTGATCGACAGGGCACCGGGGAGCTGTTTTTT	CSVDRQGTGELFF
TRBV29-1	NA	TRBJ2-1	many	TGCAGCGTTGAATCGGGGACCTACAATGAGCAGTTCTTC	CSVESGTYNEQFF
TRBV7-9	NA	TRBJ1-4	NA	TGTGCCAGCAGCTTAGGTGGGGAGGAGGATGAAAAACTGTTTTTT	CASSLGGEEDEKLFF
TRBV5-1	NA	TRBJ1-5	few	TGCGCCAGCAGCTTAGGGACCGGTGGCAATCAGCCCCAGCATTTT	CASSLGTGGNQPQHF
TRBV19	TRBD1	TRBJ2-7	many	TGTGCCAGTAGTCTATCGACCCCCTTCCGGGACAGGCCCCACGAGCAGTACTTC	CASSLSTPFRDRPHEQYF
TRBV9	NA	TRBJ1-2	many	TGTGCCAGCAGCGTAGGAGGAGATCTTAACTATGGCTACACCTTC	CASSVGGDLNYGYTF
TRBV5-1	NA	TRBJ1-3	NA	TGCGCCAGCAGCTCCCGTGGGCCAAGCTCTGGAAACACCATATATTTT	CASSSRGPSSGNTIYF
TRBV3-1	NA	TRBJ2-5	NA	TGTGCCAGCAGCAAAGACCGGGAGACCCAGTACTTC	CASSKDRETQYF